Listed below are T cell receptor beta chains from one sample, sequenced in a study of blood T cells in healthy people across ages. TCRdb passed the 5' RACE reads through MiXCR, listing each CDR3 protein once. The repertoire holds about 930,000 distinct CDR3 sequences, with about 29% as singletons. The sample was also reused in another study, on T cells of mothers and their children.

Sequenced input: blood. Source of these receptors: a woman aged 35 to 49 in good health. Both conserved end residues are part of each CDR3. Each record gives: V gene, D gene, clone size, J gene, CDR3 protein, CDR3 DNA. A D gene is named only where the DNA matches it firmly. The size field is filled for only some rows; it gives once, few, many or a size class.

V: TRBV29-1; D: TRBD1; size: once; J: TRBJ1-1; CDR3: CSVQGTLNTEAFF; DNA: TGCAGCGTACAGGGGACCTTGAACACTGAAGCTTTCTTT
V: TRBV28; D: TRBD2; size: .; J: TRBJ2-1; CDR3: CASSLYAGDSYNEQFF; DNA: TGTGCCAGCAGTTTGTATGCGGGGGACTCCTACAATGAGCAGTTCTTC
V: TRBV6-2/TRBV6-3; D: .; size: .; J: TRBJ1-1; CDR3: CASSLPVGTEAFF; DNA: TGTGCCAGCAGTTTGCCGGTCGGCACTGAAGCTTTCTTT
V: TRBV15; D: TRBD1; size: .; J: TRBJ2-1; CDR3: CATPPGTGGYIDEQFF; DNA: TGTGCCACACCACCCGGGACAGGGGGCTATATTGATGAGCAGTTCTTC
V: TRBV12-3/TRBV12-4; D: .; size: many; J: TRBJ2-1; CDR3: CASSYNPTGPGEQFF; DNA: TGTGCCAGCAGCTACAACCCAACGGGGCCAGGTGAGCAGTTCTTC
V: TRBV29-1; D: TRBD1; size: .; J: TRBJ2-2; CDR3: CSGGQANTGELFF; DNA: TGCAGCGGCGGACAGGCGAACACCGGGGAGCTGTTTTTT
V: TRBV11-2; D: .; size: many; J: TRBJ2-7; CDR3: CASSYYTGTISYEQYF; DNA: TGTGCCAGCAGCTACTATACTGGAACTATTTCCTACGAGCAGTACTTC
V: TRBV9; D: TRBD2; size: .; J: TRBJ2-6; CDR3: CASSYPREGSGANVLTF; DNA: TGTGCCAGCAGCTACCCTAGGGAGGGCTCTGGGGCCAACGTCCTGACTTTC
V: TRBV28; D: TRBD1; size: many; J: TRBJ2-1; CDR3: CASIVQGARYNEQFF; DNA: TGTGCCAGCATCGTTCAGGGGGCGCGTTACAATGAGCAGTTCTTC
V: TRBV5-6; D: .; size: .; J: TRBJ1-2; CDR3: CASSFPDGGYTF; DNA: TGTGCCAGCAGCTTCCCCGATGGAGGCTACACCTTC
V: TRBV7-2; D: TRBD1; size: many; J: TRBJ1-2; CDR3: CASREGTGSFYGYTF; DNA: TGTGCCAGCAGGGAGGGGACAGGGAGCTTCTATGGCTACACCTTC
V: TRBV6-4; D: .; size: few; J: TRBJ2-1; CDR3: CASSDSGLLGYNEQFF; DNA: TGTGCCAGCAGTGACTCCGGCCTATTAGGGTACAATGAGCAGTTCTTC
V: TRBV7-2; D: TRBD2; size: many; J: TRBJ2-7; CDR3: CASSLASGDYNEQYF; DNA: TGTGCCAGCAGCTTAGCTAGCGGGGATTATAACGAGCAGTACTTC
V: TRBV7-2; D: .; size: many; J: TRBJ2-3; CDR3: CASSRRRAPDTQYF; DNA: TGTGCCAGCAGCCGCCGCAGGGCCCCAGATACGCAGTATTTT
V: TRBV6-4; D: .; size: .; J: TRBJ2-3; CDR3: CASSRWGGTDTQYF; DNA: TGTGCCAGCAGTCGGTGGGGGGGCACAGATACGCAGTATTTT
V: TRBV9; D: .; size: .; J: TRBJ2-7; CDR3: CASSVVPGAYEQYF; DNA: TGTGCCAGCAGCGTAGTTCCAGGGGCCTACGAGCAGTACTTC
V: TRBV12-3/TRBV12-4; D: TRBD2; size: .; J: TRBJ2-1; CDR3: CASSFRGGAGNEQFF; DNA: TGTGCCAGCAGTTTTCGCGGGGGGGCCGGCAATGAGCAGTTCTTC
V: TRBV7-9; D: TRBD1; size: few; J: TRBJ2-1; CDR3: CASSLNLGWRTGSTNEQFF; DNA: TGTGCCAGCAGCTTAAATCTAGGTTGGCGGACAGGGTCGACCAATGAGCAGTTCTTC
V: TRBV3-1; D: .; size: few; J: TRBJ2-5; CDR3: CASSHAETQYF; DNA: TGTGCCAGCAGCCACGCAGAGACCCAGTACTTC
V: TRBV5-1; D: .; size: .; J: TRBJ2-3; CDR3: CASSPGARPSTDTQYF; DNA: TGCGCCAGCAGCCCGGGGGCCAGACCTAGCACAGATACGCAGTATTTT
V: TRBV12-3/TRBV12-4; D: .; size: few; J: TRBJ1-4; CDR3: CASSLAGAANEKLFF; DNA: TGTGCCAGCAGTTTGGCCGGGGCGGCTAATGAAAAACTGTTTTTT
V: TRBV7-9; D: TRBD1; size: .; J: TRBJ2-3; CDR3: CASGTATSTDTQYF; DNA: TGTGCCAGCGGGACAGCAACTAGCACAGATACGCAGTATTTT
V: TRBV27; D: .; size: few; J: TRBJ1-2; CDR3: CASSLGPGYYGYTF; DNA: TGTGCCAGCAGTTTAGGACCGGGCTACTATGGCTACACCTTC
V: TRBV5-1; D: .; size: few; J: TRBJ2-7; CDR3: CASSPGTHGEQYF; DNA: TGCGCCAGCAGCCCGGGGACTCACGGCGAGCAGTACTTC
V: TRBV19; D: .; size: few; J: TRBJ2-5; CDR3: CASSTGQLGETQYF; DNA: TGTGCCAGTAGTACCGGACAGTTAGGGGAGACCCAGTACTTC
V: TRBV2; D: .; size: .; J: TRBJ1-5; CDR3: CASTDSNQPQHF; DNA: TGTGCCAGCACCGACAGCAATCAGCCCCAGCATTTT
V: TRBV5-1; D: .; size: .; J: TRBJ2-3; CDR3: CASSVRDIGTDTQYF; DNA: TGCGCCAGCAGCGTTCGGGACATAGGCACAGATACGCAGTATTTT
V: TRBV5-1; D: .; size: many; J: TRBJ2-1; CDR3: CASREGYNEQFF; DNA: TGCGCCAGCAGGGAGGGGTACAATGAGCAGTTCTTC
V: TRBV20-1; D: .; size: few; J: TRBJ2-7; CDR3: CSGVGGPAYEQYF; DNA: TGCAGTGGGGTCGGAGGGCCAGCCTACGAGCAGTACTTC
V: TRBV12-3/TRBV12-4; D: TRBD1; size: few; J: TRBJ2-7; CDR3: CASSQLQGSGPYEQYF; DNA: TGTGCCAGCAGCCAATTACAGGGGTCGGGACCCTACGAGCAGTACTTC
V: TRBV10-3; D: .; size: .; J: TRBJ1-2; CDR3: CATKEGTSTRYYTF; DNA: TGTGCCACCAAAGAGGGGACTTCGACCAGGTACTACACCTTC
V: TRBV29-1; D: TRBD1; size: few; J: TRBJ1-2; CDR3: CSVEGQGPLGGYTF; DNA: TGCAGCGTTGAGGGACAGGGGCCACTCGGTGGCTACACCTTC
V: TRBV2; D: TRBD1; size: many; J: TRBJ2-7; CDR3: CASSDGTGTYEQYF; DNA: TGTGCCAGCAGTGATGGGACAGGGACCTACGAGCAGTACTTC
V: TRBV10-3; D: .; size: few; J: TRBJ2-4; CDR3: CAISVDRNNEQYF; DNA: TGTGCCATCAGTGTCGACAGAAACAATGAGCAGTACTTC
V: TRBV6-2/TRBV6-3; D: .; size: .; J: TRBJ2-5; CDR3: CASSYRRGRFPETQYF; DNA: TGTGCCAGCAGTTACCGACGGGGACGCTTTCCGGAGACCCAGTACTTC
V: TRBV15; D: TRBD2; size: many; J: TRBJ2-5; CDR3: CATSGGGAQETQYF; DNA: TGTGCCACCAGCGGCGGGGGGGCCCAAGAGACCCAGTACTTC
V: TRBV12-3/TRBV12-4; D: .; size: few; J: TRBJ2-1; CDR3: CASRKDVSPYNEQFF; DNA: TGTGCCAGCAGGAAGGACGTTTCGCCCTACAATGAGCAGTTCTTC
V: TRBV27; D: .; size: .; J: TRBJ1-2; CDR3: CASSLNADLGWGYTF; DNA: TGTGCCAGCAGTTTGAACGCCGATTTGGGCTGGGGCTACACCTTC
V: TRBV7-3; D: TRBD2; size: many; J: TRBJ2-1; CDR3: CASSRASGETRKFF; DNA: TGTGCCAGCAGCCGAGCTAGCGGGGAAACCCGGAAGTTCTTC
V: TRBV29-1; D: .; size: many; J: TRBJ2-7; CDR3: CSVAIGAYEQYF; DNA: TGCAGCGTTGCGATCGGGGCATACGAGCAGTACTTC
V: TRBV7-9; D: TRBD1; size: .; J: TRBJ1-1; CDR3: CASRTGASNTEAFF; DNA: TGTGCCAGCAGGACAGGGGCGTCTAACACTGAAGCTTTCTTT
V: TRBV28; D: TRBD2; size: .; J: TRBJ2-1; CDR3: CASSRRWSGRGGNEQFF; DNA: TGTGCCAGCAGCCGTCGGTGGTCAGGGCGGGGGGGCAATGAGCAGTTCTTC